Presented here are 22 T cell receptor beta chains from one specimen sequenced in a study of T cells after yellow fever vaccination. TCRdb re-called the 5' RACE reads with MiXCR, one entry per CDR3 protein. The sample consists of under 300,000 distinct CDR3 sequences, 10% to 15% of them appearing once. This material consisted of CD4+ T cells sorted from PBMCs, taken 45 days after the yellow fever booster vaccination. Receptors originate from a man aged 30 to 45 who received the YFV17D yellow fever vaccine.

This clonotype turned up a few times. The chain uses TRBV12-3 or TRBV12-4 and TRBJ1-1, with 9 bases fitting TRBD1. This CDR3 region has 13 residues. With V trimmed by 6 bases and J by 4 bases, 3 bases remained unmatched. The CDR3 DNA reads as TGTGCCAGCAGCGCGACAGGGGGCACTGAAGCTTTCTTT. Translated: CASSATGGTEAFF.

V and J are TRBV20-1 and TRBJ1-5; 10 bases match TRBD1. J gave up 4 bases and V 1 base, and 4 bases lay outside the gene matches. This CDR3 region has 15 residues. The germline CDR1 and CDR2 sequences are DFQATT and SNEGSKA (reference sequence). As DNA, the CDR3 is TGCAGTGCTAGAGGAGTGGGACAGGGGAATCAGCCCCAGCATTTT. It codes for CSARGVGQGNQPQHF.

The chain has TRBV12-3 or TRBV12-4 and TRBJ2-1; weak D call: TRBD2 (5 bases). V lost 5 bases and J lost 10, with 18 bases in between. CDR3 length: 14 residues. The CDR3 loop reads CASSSLESGREQFF. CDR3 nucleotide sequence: TGTGCCAGCAGTAGCCTAGAAAGCGGTCGGGAGCAGTTCTTC.

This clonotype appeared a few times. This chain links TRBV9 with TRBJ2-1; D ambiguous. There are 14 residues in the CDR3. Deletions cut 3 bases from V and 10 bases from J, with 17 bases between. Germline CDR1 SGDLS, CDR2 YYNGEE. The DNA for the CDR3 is TGTGCCAGCAGCGCCCCGGGTGGCCTCCGGGAGCAGTTCTTC. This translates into CASSAPGGLREQFF.

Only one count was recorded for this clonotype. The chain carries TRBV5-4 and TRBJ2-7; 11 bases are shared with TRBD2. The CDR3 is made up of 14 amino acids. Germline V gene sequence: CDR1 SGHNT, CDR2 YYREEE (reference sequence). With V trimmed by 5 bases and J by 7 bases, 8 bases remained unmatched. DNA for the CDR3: TGTGCCAGCAGTCCGACTAGCGGGATAGTAGAGCAGTACTTC. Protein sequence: CASSPTSGIVEQYF.

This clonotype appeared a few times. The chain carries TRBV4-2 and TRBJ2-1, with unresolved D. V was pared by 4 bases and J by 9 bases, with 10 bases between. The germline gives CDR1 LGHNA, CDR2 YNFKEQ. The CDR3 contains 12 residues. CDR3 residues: CASSLDMSEQFF. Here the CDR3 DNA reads TGTGCCAGCAGCCTGGATATGAGTGAGCAGTTCTTC.

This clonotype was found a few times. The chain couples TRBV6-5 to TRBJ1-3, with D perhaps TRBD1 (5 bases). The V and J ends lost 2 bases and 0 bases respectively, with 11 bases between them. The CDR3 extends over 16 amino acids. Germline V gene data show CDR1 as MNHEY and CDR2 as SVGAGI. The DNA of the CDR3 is TGTGCCAGCAGTTACGCCAGGGTCAGCTCTGGAAACACCATATATTTT. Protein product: CASSYARVSSGNTIYF.

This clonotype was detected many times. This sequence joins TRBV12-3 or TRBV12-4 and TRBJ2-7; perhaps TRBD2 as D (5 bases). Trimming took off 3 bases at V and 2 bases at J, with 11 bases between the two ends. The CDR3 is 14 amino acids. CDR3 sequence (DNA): TGTGCCAGCAGTTTTGCGAGGGTTCCCTACGAGCAGTACTTC. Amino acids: CASSFARVPYEQYF.

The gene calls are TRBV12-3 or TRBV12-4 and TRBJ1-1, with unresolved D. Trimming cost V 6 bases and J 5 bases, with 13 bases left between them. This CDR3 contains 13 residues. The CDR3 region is CASSPWVGTEAFF. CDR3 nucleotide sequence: TGTGCCAGCAGCCCCTGGGTGGGAACTGAAGCTTTCTTT.

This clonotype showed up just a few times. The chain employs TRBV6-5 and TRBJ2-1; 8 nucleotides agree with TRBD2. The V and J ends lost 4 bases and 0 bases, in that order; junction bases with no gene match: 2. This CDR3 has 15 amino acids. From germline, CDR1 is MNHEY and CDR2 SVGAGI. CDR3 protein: CASSLTSVSYNEQFF. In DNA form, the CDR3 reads TGTGCCAGCAGTTTGACTAGCGTCTCCTACAATGAGCAGTTCTTC.

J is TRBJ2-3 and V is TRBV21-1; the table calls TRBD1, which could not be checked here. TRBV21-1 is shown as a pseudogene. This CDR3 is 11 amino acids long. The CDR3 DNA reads TGTGCCGTCCGGGACACAGATACGCAGTATTTT. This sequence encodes CAVRDTDTQYF.

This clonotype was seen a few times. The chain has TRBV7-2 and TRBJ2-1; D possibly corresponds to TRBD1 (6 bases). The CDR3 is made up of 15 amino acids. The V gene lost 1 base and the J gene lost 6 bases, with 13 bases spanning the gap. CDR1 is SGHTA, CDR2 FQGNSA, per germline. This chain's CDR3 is CASSLGYRDSNEQFF. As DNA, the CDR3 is TGTGCCAGCAGCTTAGGCTACAGGGATAGCAATGAGCAGTTCTTC.

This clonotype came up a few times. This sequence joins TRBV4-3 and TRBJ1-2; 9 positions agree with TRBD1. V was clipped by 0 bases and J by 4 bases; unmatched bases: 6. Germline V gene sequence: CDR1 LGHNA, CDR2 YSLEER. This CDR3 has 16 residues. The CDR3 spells CASSQDLQTGGYGYTF. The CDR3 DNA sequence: TGCGCCAGCAGCCAAGATCTCCAGACAGGGGGCTATGGCTACACCTTC.

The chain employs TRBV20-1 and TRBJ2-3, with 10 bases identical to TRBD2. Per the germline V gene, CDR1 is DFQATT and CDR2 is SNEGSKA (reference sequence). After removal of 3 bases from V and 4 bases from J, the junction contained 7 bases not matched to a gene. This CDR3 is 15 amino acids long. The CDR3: CSARAPGTSADTQYF. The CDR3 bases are TGCAGTGCTAGGGCTCCCGGGACTAGCGCAGATACGCAGTATTTT.

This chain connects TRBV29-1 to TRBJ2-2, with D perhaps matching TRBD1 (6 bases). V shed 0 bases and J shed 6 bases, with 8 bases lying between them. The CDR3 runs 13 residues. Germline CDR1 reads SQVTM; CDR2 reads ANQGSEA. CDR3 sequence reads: CSVEEYRAGELFF. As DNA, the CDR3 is TGCAGCGTTGAAGAGTACAGGGCCGGGGAGCTGTTTTTT.

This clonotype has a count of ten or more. The CDR3 is CASSPGVSYEQYF. DNA for the CDR3: TGTGCCAGCTCACCAGGGGTTAGCTACGAGCAGTACTTC. J is TRBJ2-7 and V is TRBV18; unclear D gene. The CDR3 runs to 13 residues. Germline V gene lookup returns CDR1 KGHSH and CDR2 LQKENI. Between the trimmed V and J ends, which lost 2 bases and 3 bases, there was a span of 8 bases.

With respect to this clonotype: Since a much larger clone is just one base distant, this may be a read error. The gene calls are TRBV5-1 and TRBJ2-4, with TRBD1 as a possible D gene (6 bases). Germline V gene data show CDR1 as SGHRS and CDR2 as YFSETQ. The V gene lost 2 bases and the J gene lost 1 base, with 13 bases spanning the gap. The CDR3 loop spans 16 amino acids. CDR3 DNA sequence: TGCGCCAGCAGCTTTCCACAGGGAAATGCCAAAAACATTCAGTACTTC. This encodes CASSFPQGNAKNIQYF.

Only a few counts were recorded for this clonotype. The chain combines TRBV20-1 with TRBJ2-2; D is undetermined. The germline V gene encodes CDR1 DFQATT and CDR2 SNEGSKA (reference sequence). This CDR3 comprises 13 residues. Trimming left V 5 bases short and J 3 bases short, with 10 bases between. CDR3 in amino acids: CSARQKHTGELFF. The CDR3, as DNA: TGCAGTGCTCGGCAGAAACACACCGGGGAGCTGTTTTTT.

As DNA, the CDR3 is TGTGCCAGCAGCTTGAAACAGAGCTCCTACAATGAGCAGTTCTTC. Residues: CASSLKQSSYNEQFF. This rearrangement joins TRBV7-9 to TRBJ2-1; unclear D gene. Trimming took off 3 bases at V and 0 bases at J, with 9 bases between the two ends. Per the germline V gene, CDR1 is SEHNR and CDR2 is FQNEAQ (reference sequence). CDR3 size: 15 residues.

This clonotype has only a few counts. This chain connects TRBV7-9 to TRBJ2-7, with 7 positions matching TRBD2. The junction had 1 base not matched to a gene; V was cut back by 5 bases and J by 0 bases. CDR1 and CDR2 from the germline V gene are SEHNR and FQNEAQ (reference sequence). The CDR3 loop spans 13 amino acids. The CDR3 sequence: CASSRDYSYEQYF. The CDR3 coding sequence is TGTGCCAGCAGCCGGGACTACTCCTACGAGCAGTACTTC.

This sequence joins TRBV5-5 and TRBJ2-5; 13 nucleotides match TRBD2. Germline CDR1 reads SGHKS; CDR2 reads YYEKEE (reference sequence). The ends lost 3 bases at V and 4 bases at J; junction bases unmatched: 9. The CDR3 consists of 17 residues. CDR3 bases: TGTGCCAGCAGCTCCTCACTAGCGGGAGGGTCGGGAGAGACCCAGTACTTC. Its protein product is CASSSSLAGGSGETQYF.

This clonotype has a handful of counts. CDR3 amino acids: CSVKGFVGSPLHF. Here the CDR3 DNA reads TGCAGTGTTAAGGGGTTTGTTGGTTCACCCCTCCACTTT. V usage is TRBV20-1 and J usage is TRBJ1-6, with D perhaps matching TRBD1 (5 bases). Germline CDR1 reads DFQATT; CDR2 reads SNEGSKA (reference sequence). CDR3 length: 13 amino acids. The germline V and J ends were trimmed by 7 bases and 9 bases, with 16 bases remaining between them.